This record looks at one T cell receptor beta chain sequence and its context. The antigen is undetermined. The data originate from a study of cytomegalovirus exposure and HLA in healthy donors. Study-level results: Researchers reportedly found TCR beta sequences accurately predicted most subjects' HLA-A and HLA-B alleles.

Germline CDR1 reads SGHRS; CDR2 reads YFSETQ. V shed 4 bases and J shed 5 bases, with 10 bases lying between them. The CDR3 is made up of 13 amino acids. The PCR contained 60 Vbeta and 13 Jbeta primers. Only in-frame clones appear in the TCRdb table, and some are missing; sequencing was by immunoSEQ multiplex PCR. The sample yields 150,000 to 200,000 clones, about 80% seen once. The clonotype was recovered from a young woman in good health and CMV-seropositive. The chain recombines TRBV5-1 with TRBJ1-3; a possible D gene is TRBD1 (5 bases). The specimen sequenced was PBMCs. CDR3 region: CASSPDRRNTIYF. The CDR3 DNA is TGCGCCAGCAGCCCCGACAGAAGAAACACCATATATTTT.